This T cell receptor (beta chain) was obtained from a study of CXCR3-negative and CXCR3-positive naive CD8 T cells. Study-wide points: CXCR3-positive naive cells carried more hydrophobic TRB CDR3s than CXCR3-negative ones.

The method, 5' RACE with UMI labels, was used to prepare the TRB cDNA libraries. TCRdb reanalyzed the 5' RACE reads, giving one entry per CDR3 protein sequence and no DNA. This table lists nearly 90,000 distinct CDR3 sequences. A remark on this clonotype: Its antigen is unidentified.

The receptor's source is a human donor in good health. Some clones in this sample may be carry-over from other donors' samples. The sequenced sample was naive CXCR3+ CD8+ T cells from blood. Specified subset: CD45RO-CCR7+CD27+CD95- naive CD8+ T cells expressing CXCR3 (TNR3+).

The CDR3 sequence: CASRPTGVTEAFF. The rearrangement joins TRBV28 to TRBJ1-1; TCRdb returns TRBD1, unconfirmable since there is no DNA. The CDR3 is 13 residues long. Germline V gene data show CDR1 as MDHEN and CDR2 as SYDVKM.